This T cell receptor beta chain was obtained from a study of blood T cells in healthy people across ages. Study-wide results and limits: The unsorted PBMCs prevented any conclusive comparison of naive versus antigen-experienced cells. Estimates drawn from one million T cells were deemed to understate diversity.

Regarding this clonotype: Its antigen is not known.

Through a sample-barcoded 5' primer and a J-beta primer mix, a second PCR was run for roughly 6 to 11 cycles. The template-switch adaptor, which had 12 random nucleotides, put a tag on each cDNA molecule. TCRdb fed the 5' RACE reads into MiXCR, producing one record per CDR3 protein. The sample has almost 1 million distinct CDR3 sequences; roughly 51% are singletons. Sample donors were healthy Caucasian individuals that came from Russia, aged about 6 to 100. Trimming took 6 bases from V and 8 from J; bases not matched to a gene: 11. CDR1 LGHNT and CDR2 FRNRAP come from the germline V gene. This CDR3 region has 14 residues.

The sequence was obtained from a woman aged 60-70 years in good health. The chain combines TRBV12-5 with TRBJ2-3; 7 bases are shared with TRBD2. Sequencing was done on a sample of blood. In DNA, the CDR3 is TGTGCTAGTGGCCGCGGGGAGGGCCTTGGTACGCAGTATTTT. Encoded protein: CASGRGEGLGTQYF.